This note documents a single T cell receptor (beta chain) sequence. Using immunoSEQ multiplex PCR, the repertoire was profiled, and TCRdb retains in-frame clones only, with some absent. The data contain approximately 97,000 clones, 75% to 95% of them singletons. These data originate in a study of T cell changes during pregnancy in multiple sclerosis. Germline V gene sequence: CDR1 SGDLS, CDR2 YYNGEE. V shed 0 bases and J 4 bases; nucleotides not matched to a gene: 2. The CDR3 extends over 16 amino acids. The sequence came from a female donor in good health, enrolled as a control in a pregnancy study. V and J are TRBV9 and TRBJ2-3, with TRBD2 identical over 13 bases. The specimen was peripheral blood, collected after pregnancy. This chain's CDR3 is CASSVVGLAGADTQYF. CDR3 nucleotide sequence: TGTGCCAGCAGCGTAGTAGGACTAGCGGGGGCAGATACGCAGTATTTT.